The 16 T cell receptor beta chains given below trace back to one sample, sequenced in a study of response to subunit inactivated influenza vaccine. Using its own MiXCR run on the RT-PCR reads, TCRdb lists one record per CDR3 protein. This sample carries about 160,000 distinct CDR3 sequences, approximately 10% of them seen once, and the ten largest clones take 9.5% to 15%. Sequencing was performed on non-naive T cells sorted from PBMCs, taken around seven weeks after vaccination. The receptors were gathered from a man aged 50-60 years who received an inactivated influenza vaccine.

This clonotype has more than one count but fewer than ten. V gene TRBV15 combines with J gene TRBJ1-5; D is unclear. Trimming pared 1 base from V and 3 bases from J, leaving 1 base between. This CDR3 spans 12 amino acids. From germline, CDR1 is LNHNV and CDR2 YYDKDF (reference sequence). The CDR3 protein is CATSRANQPQHF. DNA for the CDR3: TGTGCCACCAGCAGAGCCAATCAGCCCCAGCATTTT.

The gene calls are TRBV20-1 and TRBJ2-7; D is ambiguous. The germline V gene encodes CDR1 DFQATT and CDR2 SNEGSKA (reference sequence). V was cut by 0 bases and J by 0 bases, with 9 bases left in between. The CDR3 is 14 amino acids. The DNA for the CDR3 is TGCAGTGCTAGAGATCGAGTCCTCTCCTACGAGCAGTACTTC. Translating it yields CSARDRVLSYEQYF.

This clonotype came up a few times. The rearrangement uses TRBV19 and TRBJ1-5; D remains ambiguous. The CDR3 is 13 residues long. Trimming pared 7 bases from V and 3 bases from J, leaving 10 bases between. Germline V CDR1 and CDR2: LNHDA, SQIVND (reference sequence). The CDR3 here is CASMYGLNQPQHF. CDR3 nucleotide sequence: TGTGCCAGTATGTACGGACTCAATCAGCCCCAGCATTTT.

The chain uses TRBV4-1 and TRBJ1-5; possible D gene TRBD1, 5 bases. Germline CDR1 is MGHRA and CDR2 is YSYEKL. Trimming shortened V by 0 bases and J by 2 bases, and 11 bases separated the two germline ends. The CDR3 is 16 residues long. CDR3 protein: CASSQEGVRGNQPQHF. CDR3 nucleotide sequence: TGCGCCAGCAGCCAAGAGGGGGTAAGAGGCAATCAGCCCCAGCATTTT.

This clonotype occurred a few times. This chain connects TRBV29-1 to TRBJ2-5; 9 bases line up with TRBD2. There are 13 residues in the CDR3. After removal of 6 bases from V and 4 bases from J, the junction contained 6 bases not matched to a gene. Germline values: CDR1 SQVTM, CDR2 ANQGSEA. CDR3 nucleotides: TGCAGCGTGGAGCGGGAGGTAGGAGAGACCCAGTACTTC. It translates to CSVEREVGETQYF. Full variable domain (rest looked up from reference TRBV29-1 and TRBJ2-5): SAVISQKPSRDICQRGTSLTIQCQVDSQVTMMFWYRQQPGQSLTLIATANQGSEATYESGFVIDKFPISRPNLTFSTLTVSNMSPEDSSIYLCSVEREVGETQYFGPGTRLLVL.

This clonotype appeared a few times. In nucleotides, the CDR3 is TGTGCCAGCAGCTTCTTTGGTAGCGGGGGCGACGAGCAGTACTTC. Protein product: CASSFFGSGGDEQYF. V gene TRBV7-2 combines with J gene TRBJ2-7; 9 positions match TRBD2. Per the germline V gene, CDR1 is SGHTA and CDR2 is FQGNSA. This CDR3 has 15 residues. The V and J ends lost 3 bases and 5 bases, in that order; junction bases with no gene match: 8.

This clonotype occurred a few times. V is TRBV30 and J is TRBJ2-5; no firm D call. Between the trimmed V and J ends, which lost 0 bases and 7 bases, there was a span of 9 bases. Germline V gene data show CDR1 as GTSNPN and CDR2 as SVGIG (reference sequence). The CDR3 sequence is 12 residues long. CDR3 sequence: CAWSVGVATQYF. The CDR3 coding sequence is TGTGCCTGGAGTGTTGGAGTGGCGACCCAGTACTTC.

This clonotype has a count of ten or more. This sequence joins TRBV12-3 or TRBV12-4 and TRBJ1-6, with D perhaps TRBD1 (6 bases). This CDR3 is 16 amino acids long. V was shortened by 1 base and J by 7 bases, with 14 bases between the two germline ends. CDR3 protein: CASSLGGAQFNSPLHF. The CDR3 nucleotides are TGTGCCAGCAGTTTAGGGGGGGCGCAGTTCAATTCACCCCTCCACTTT.

The rearrangement links TRBV12-3 or TRBV12-4 to TRBJ1-6; tentatively, D is TRBD1 (5 bases). The CDR3 is made up of 14 amino acids. V was trimmed by 3 bases and J by 5 bases, leaving 8 bases between them. As DNA, the CDR3 is TGTGCCAGCAGTTTTTTAGGGGATAATTCACCCCTCCACTTT. Its translation: CASSFLGDNSPLHF.

As concerns this clonotype: Relative to the germline gene, one junction end is altered; a read error may explain this. The genes are TRBV5-1 and TRBJ2-1; tentatively, D is TRBD2 (5 bases). The germline V gene encodes CDR1 SGHRS and CDR2 YFSETQ. The CDR3 is 16 residues long. CDR3 bases: TGCGCCAGCAGCCTCAGTGCAGGACTTCTCCTCAATGAGCCGTTCTTC. This sequence encodes CASSLSAGLLLNEPFF. Supplemented by reference TRBV5-1 and TRBJ2-1, the full variable domain reads KAGVTQTPRYLIKTRGQQVTLSCSPISGHRSVSWYQQTPGQGLQFLFEYFSETQRNKGNFPGRFSGRQFSNSRSEMNVSTLELGDSALYLCASSLSAGLLLNEPFFGPGTRLTVL.

The DNA for the CDR3 is TGTGCCAGTAGCCCGACTAGGTCGGATACGCAGTATTTT. This translates into CASSPTRSDTQYF. This chain connects TRBV19 to TRBJ2-3, with D possibly being TRBD2 (6 bases). The V end lost 6 bases, the J end lost 6 bases, and 13 bases lay between the germline ends. Germline V gene lookup returns CDR1 LNHDA and CDR2 SQIVND (reference sequence). The CDR3 runs 13 residues.

The table lists this clonotype with a few counts. The chain combines TRBV18 with TRBJ2-7, with TRBD1 matching over 10 bases. The CDR3 covers 16 residues. V lost 0 bases, J lost 6 bases, and 8 bases stayed unmatched. Germline V gene lookup returns CDR1 KGHSH and CDR2 LQKENI. CDR3 region: CASSPPMTGGIGEQYF. The CDR3 coding sequence is TGTGCCAGCTCACCACCGATGACAGGGGGCATCGGCGAGCAGTACTTC. The whole variable domain, remainder taken from reference TRBV18 and TRBJ2-7, is NAGVMQNPRHLVRRRGQEARLRCSPMKGHSHVYWYRQLPEEGLKFMVYLQKENIIDESGMPKERFSAEFPKEGPSILRIQQVVRGDSAAYFCASSPPMTGGIGEQYFGPGTRLTVT.

The sample holds a few counts of this clonotype. The chain recombines TRBV20-1 with TRBJ2-7, with a possible D match to TRBD1 (6 bases). Germline values: CDR1 DFQATT, CDR2 SNEGSKA (reference sequence). The V and J ends lost 7 bases and 4 bases respectively, with 20 bases between them. The CDR3 spans 14 residues. The CDR3 spells CSGYKTGGRYEQYF. CDR3 DNA: TGCAGTGGATACAAGACAGGCGGGCGTTACGAGCAGTACTTC.

This clonotype was counted only a few times. The rearrangement joins TRBV7-2 to TRBJ1-4; TRBD1 is a possible D gene (6 bases). Trimming pared 8 bases from V and 7 bases from J, leaving 20 bases between. Germline V gives CDR1 SGHTA, CDR2 FQGNSA. The CDR3 totals 15 residues. Here the CDR3 DNA reads TGTGCCAGCGGGGCGGTCGGGGGGCCCGGTGAAAAACTGTTTTTT. Encoded protein: CASGAVGGPGEKLFF.

This clonotype came up a few times. The rearrangement joins TRBV5-1 to TRBJ2-1, with TRBD2 as a possible D gene (7 bases). V lost 7 bases, J lost 9 bases, and 14 bases lay in between. From germline, CDR1 is SGHRS and CDR2 YFSETQ. This CDR3 comprises 12 residues. The CDR3: CASHPGGSEQFF. DNA for the CDR3: TGCGCCAGCCATCCGGGGGGCAGTGAGCAGTTCTTC.

This clonotype was found many times. The chain joins TRBV20-1 to TRBJ2-1; TRBD1 aligns across 8 bases. Trimming at V came to 7 bases and at J to 7 bases, leaving 9 bases not matched to a gene. Per germline, CDR1 DFQATT and CDR2 SNEGSKA (reference sequence). The CDR3 consists of 13 residues. CDR3 in DNA: TGCAGTGTTCCGTCGGACAGGGAGAATGAGCAGTTCTTC. Amino acids: CSVPSDRENEQFF.